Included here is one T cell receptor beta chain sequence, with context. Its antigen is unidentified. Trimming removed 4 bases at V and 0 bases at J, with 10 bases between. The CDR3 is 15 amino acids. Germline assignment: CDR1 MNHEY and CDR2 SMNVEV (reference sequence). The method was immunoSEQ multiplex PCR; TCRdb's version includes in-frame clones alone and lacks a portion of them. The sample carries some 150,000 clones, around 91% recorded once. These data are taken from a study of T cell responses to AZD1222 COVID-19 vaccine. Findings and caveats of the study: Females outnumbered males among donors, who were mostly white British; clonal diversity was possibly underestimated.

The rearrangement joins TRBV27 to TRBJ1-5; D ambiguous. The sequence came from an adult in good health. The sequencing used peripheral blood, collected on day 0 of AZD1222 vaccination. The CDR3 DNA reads TGTGCCAGCAGTTCATACCAGAATAGCAATCAGCCCCAGCATTTT. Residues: CASSSYQNSNQPQHF.